These 13 T cell receptor beta chains came from one sample sequenced in a study of read filtering for tumor transcriptome and immune sequencing. This library used 300 to 450 ng RNA and molecular barcoded adaptors spanning alpha/delta and beta/gamma chains. TCRdb called the reads again in MiXCR, with one record for every CDR3 protein. The sample records tens of thousands of distinct CDR3 sequences, approximately 21% being singletons. The sequenced material came from a population of CD138-negative cells sorted from bone marrow. These receptors came from a donor at least 40 years old with multiple myeloma.

This clonotype was observed at least ten times. The V gene is TRBV7-3, the J gene TRBJ1-1; TRBD1 agrees at 8 bases. The CDR3 length is 16 residues. CDR1 and CDR2 (germline): SGHTA, FQGTGA. V lost 5 bases and J lost 5; bases outside the gene matches: 13. CDR3 residues: CASSPAPWTGKTEAFF. The CDR3 coding sequence is TGTGCCAGCAGCCCAGCCCCGTGGACAGGGAAGACTGAAGCTTTCTTT. Drawing the rest from reference TRBV7-3 and TRBJ1-1, the complete variable domain is GAGVSQTPSNKVTEKGKYVELRCDPISGHTALYWYRQSLGQGPEFLIYFQGTGAADDSGLPNDRFFAVRPEGSVSTLKIQRTERGDSAVYLCASSPAPWTGKTEAFFGQGTRLTVV.

The CDR3 loop is CSVEGLTANYGYTF. For the CDR3, the DNA is TGCAGCGTTGAAGGGTTGACAGCTAACTATGGCTACACCTTC. The J gene is TRBJ1-2, the V gene TRBV29-1, with D possibly matching TRBD1 (5 bases). CDR1 and CDR2 (germline): SQVTM, ANQGSEA. V was pared by 1 base and J by 0 bases, with 9 bases between. The CDR3 contains 14 residues.

This clonotype was observed at least ten times. The chain joins TRBV6-2 or TRBV6-3 to TRBJ1-5; D is ambiguous. Germline CDR1 is MNHEY and CDR2 is SVGEGT. Between the trimmed V and J ends, which lost 5 bases and 5 bases, there was a span of 7 bases. CDR3 length: 12 amino acids. The CDR3 DNA reads TGTGCCAGCAGTACAGCTTATCAGCCCCAGCATTTT. It specifies CASSTAYQPQHF.

V is TRBV19 and J is TRBJ2-1; a weak D match, TRBD2 (6 bases). Trimming removed 7 bases from V and 9 bases from J, with 19 bases in between. CDR3 length: 14 amino acids. CDR1 is LNHDA, CDR2 SQIVND, per germline (reference sequence). CDR3: CASIKEAGFGEQFF. The CDR3 coding sequence is TGTGCCAGTATCAAGGAGGCGGGATTCGGTGAGCAGTTCTTC. The variable domain in full, with the rest retrieved from reference TRBV19 and TRBJ2-1, is DGGITQSPKYLFRKEGQNVTLSCEQNLNHDAMYWYRQDPGQGLRLIYYSQIVNDFQKGDIAEGYSVSREKKESFPLTVTSAQKNPTAFYLCASIKEAGFGEQFFGPGTRLTVL.

This clonotype appeared many times. The chain recombines TRBV5-1 with TRBJ1-1; D unclear. V lost 5 bases to trimming and J lost 4 bases, with 12 bases between them. The CDR3 runs 13 residues. CDR1 is SGHRS, CDR2 YFSETQ, per germline. CDR3 amino acids: CASSLDEPTEAFF. The CDR3 DNA sequence: TGCGCCAGCAGTCTGGATGAACCCACTGAAGCTTTCTTT.

This clonotype was observed many times. This chain joins TRBV28 and TRBJ2-2, with D maybe TRBD1 (7 bases). CDR1 is MDHEN and CDR2 is SYDVKM in the germline V gene. The CDR3 loop spans 15 amino acids. V lost 2 bases, J lost 3 bases, and 10 bases lay in between. DNA of the CDR3: TGTGCCAGCAGTTTAGGAGGGGGCTACACCGGGGAGCTGTTTTTT. Protein: CASSLGGGYTGELFF.

This clonotype occurred many times. The CDR3: CSAGQGTREQYF. DNA for the CDR3: TGCAGTGCCGGACAGGGGACGCGGGAGCAGTACTTC. The chain couples TRBV20-1 to TRBJ2-7; 9 bases fit TRBD1. CDR1 and CDR2 (germline): DFQATT, SNEGSKA (reference sequence). V dropped 6 bases and J dropped 7; count of bases not matched to a gene: 7. The CDR3 runs 12 residues.

This clonotype was observed a few times. The chain has TRBV5-1 and TRBJ1-1; D possibly corresponds to TRBD1 (5 bases). The CDR3 is made up of 14 amino acids. CDR1 is SGHRS and CDR2 is YFSETQ in the germline V gene. Trimming took 0 bases from V and 5 from J, leaving 11 bases between them. CDR3 in amino acids: CASSLAGVGTEAFF. CDR3 nucleotide sequence: TGCGCCAGCAGCTTGGCGGGGGTAGGGACTGAAGCTTTCTTT.

The sample holds a few counts of this clonotype. This chain uses TRBV5-1 with TRBJ2-1; 8 bases agree with TRBD2. V shed 4 bases and J 7 bases; nucleotides not matched to a gene: 10. Germline CDR1 reads SGHRS; CDR2 reads YFSETQ. The CDR3 contains 15 residues. In DNA, the CDR3 is TGCGCCAGCAGCCCGACGGGGGGGGATAGGAATGAGCAGTTCTTC. Its protein product is CASSPTGGDRNEQFF.

At least ten counts were recorded for this clonotype. The gene calls are TRBV29-1 and TRBJ1-1; TRBD1 matches at 8 bases. Per germline, CDR1 SQVTM and CDR2 ANQGSEA. This CDR3 comprises 18 residues. The J segment lost 0 bases and the V segment lost 4 bases, leaving 16 bases of the junction unmatched. The CDR3 sequence is CSVVGTGAIRGMNTEAFF. CDR3 nucleotide sequence: TGCAGCGTTGTTGGGACAGGCGCGATTAGAGGAATGAACACTGAAGCTTTCTTT. Supplemented by reference TRBV29-1 and TRBJ1-1, the full variable domain reads SAVISQKPSRDICQRGTSLTIQCQVDSQVTMMFWYRQQPGQSLTLIATANQGSEATYESGFVIDKFPISRPNLTFSTLTVSNMSPEDSSIYLCSVVGTGAIRGMNTEAFFGQGTRLTVV.

This clonotype was found many times. V usage is TRBV6-2 or TRBV6-3 and J usage is TRBJ2-1; D assignment may be TRBD1 or TRBD2 (5 bases each). The CDR3 extends over 12 amino acids. V lost 8 bases to trimming and J lost 6 bases, with 11 bases between them. Germline CDR1 is MNHEY and CDR2 is SVGEGT. The CDR3 DNA follows: TGTGCCAGCGGTGAGAGGGGCAATGAGCAGTTCTTC. Protein: CASGERGNEQFF.

The rearrangement joins TRBV20-1 to TRBJ2-5; maybe TRBD2 (7 bases). The CDR3 sequence is 13 residues long. Germline lookup yields CDR1 DFQATT and CDR2 SNEGSKA (reference sequence). Trimming pared 6 bases from V and 4 bases from J, leaving 15 bases between. The CDR3 region has the DNA TGCAGTGCGGGAGGGGGGGCCCCAGAGACCCAGTACTTC. It specifies CSAGGGAPETQYF.

Notes on this clonotype: This likely reflects a read error, since a far larger clone is one base away. This chain links TRBV7-6 with TRBJ1-1; TRBD1 aligns across 7 bases. The CDR3 runs to 13 residues. The germline V gene encodes CDR1 SGHVS and CDR2 FNYEAQ. Here the CDR3 reads CASSPGGGSSLRF. CDR3 in DNA: TGTGCCAGCAGCCCAGGGGGGGGATCGTCCCTCCGCTTT.